The 19 T cell receptor beta chains below come from one sample, sequenced in a study of blood T cell repertoires in COVID-19. The table came from immunoSEQ multiplex PCR; TCRdb's copy has only in-frame clones and leaves some out. The sample contains about 76,000 clones, 70% to 90% of which appear only once. Sequenced sample: peripheral blood. These receptors all stem from a woman aged 55 to 70 with acute or convalescent COVID-19.

This clone was observed a few times. This sequence joins TRBV7-9 and TRBJ2-2; the D is unclear. The length of the CDR3 is 12 residues. V was pared by 4 bases and J by 8 bases, with 8 bases between. Germline CDR1 SEHNR, CDR2 FQNEAQ (reference sequence). Here the CDR3 DNA reads TGTGCCAGCAGCTCTGTTTCTGGGGAGCTGTTTTTT. This translates into CASSSVSGELFF.

CDR3: CASSWTANYGYTF. The DNA for the CDR3 is TGTGCCAGCAGTTGGACAGCTAACTATGGCTACACCTTC. V usage is TRBV12-3 or TRBV12-4 and J usage is TRBJ1-2; the D gene is possibly TRBD1 (6 bases). Trimming removed 4 bases at V and 0 bases at J, with 6 bases between. The CDR3 contains 13 residues.

The chain links TRBV5-1 to TRBJ1-2; D is possibly TRBD1 (5 bases). V was pared by 4 bases and J by 5 bases, with 18 bases between. The CDR3 is 15 amino acids. Germline assignment: CDR1 SGHRS and CDR2 YFSETQ. This CDR3 reads CASSPVLTAQYGYTF. The CDR3 nucleotides read TGCGCCAGCAGCCCCGTCCTGACAGCGCAGTATGGCTACACCTTC. The full variable domain, completed using reference TRBV5-1 and TRBJ1-2, is KAGVTQTPRYLIKTRGQQVTLSCSPISGHRSVSWYQQTPGQGLQFLFEYFSETQRNKGNFPGRFSGRQFSNSRSEMNVSTLELGDSALYLCASSPVLTAQYGYTFGSGTRLTVV.

The table lists this clone with a few counts. This chain uses TRBV5-4 with TRBJ2-7; TRBD1 is a possible D gene (6 bases). Germline values: CDR1 SGHNT, CDR2 YYREEE (reference sequence). This CDR3 contains 11 residues. CDR3 in DNA: TGTGCCAGCAGCTTTGCAGGGGTGACCCACGTC. Translating it yields CASSFAGVTHV.

J is TRBJ2-2 and V is TRBV6-5; TRBD1 aligns across 8 bases. The V segment lost 3 bases and the J segment 3 bases; nucleotides outside the gene matches: 6. This CDR3 contains 16 residues. CDR1 and CDR2 from the germline V gene are MNHEY and SVGAGI. The DNA for the CDR3 is TGTGCCAGCAGTTATTTACCGACAGGGGACACCGGGGAGCTGTTTTTT. Translated: CASSYLPTGDTGELFF.

This rearrangement joins TRBV2 to TRBJ1-6; D is possibly TRBD1 (6 bases). Germline V gene sequence: CDR1 SNHLY, CDR2 FYNNEI. The V gene lost 0 bases and the J gene lost 9 bases, with 12 bases spanning the gap. The CDR3 extends over 15 amino acids. The CDR3 reads CASSEAGTLSSPLHF. In nucleotides, the CDR3 is TGTGCCAGCAGTGAAGCCGGGACATTAAGTTCACCCCTCCACTTT.

This chain uses TRBV19 with TRBJ1-2, with D perhaps matching TRBD1 (6 bases). Trimming left V 7 bases short and J 2 bases short, with 11 bases between. Per germline, CDR1 LNHDA and CDR2 SQIVND (reference sequence). This CDR3 contains 13 residues. This CDR3 reads CASNDRPNYGYTF. The DNA for the CDR3 is TGTGCCAGTAATGACAGGCCGAACTATGGCTACACCTTC.

The chain employs TRBV29-1 and TRBJ2-7; perhaps TRBD2 as D (7 bases). Germline V gives CDR1 SQVTM, CDR2 ANQGSEA. V gave up 0 bases and J gave up 2 bases, with 17 bases separating them. The CDR3 covers 16 residues. CDR3 sequence (DNA): TGCAGCGTTGAAGAGAGTGGGGGGGCGGTTGCCTACGAGCAGTACTTC. Translating it yields CSVEESGGAVAYEQYF.

V is TRBV6-5 and J is TRBJ1-2; the match to TRBD1 covers 7 bases. Trimming took 6 bases from V and 4 from J; bases not matched to a gene: 11. Germline-derived CDR1 and CDR2 are MNHEY and SVGAGI. The CDR3 has 15 residues. CDR3 sequence reads: CASSKASGQTYGYTF. The CDR3 nucleotides read TGTGCCAGCAGCAAAGCTTCGGGACAGACCTATGGCTACACCTTC.

This clone was seen just once. This chain uses TRBV5-1 with TRBJ2-5, with 14 bases that match TRBD2. From germline, CDR1 is SGHRS and CDR2 YFSETQ. This CDR3 has 19 residues. J gave up 5 bases and V 0 bases, and 12 bases lay outside the gene matches. CDR3 in amino acids: CASSLAKGLAGDALETQYF. The CDR3, as DNA: TGCGCCAGCAGCTTGGCCAAGGGACTAGCGGGGGATGCCTTGGAGACCCAGTACTTC.

Comment on this clone: At the DNA level, this CDR3 is encoded by other sequences in the same sample as well. The CDR3 DNA sequence: TGCGCCAGCAGCCTCGACAGGGGACAGCCCCAGCATTTT. The encoded protein is CASSLDRGQPQHF. This chain uses TRBV5-1 with TRBJ1-5, with TRBD1 matching over 8 bases. Unmatched junction bases numbered 4, after V lost 4 bases and J lost 7 bases. Per the germline V gene, CDR1 is SGHRS and CDR2 is YFSETQ. This CDR3 is 13 amino acids long.

Only a few counts were recorded for this clone. This chain joins TRBV6-1 and TRBJ1-5; D perhaps matches TRBD1 (5 bases). The CDR3 is 16 residues long. V was pared by 1 base and J by 4 bases, with 14 bases between. CDR1 is MNHNS, CDR2 SASEGT, per germline. CDR3: CASSEVSGEGNQPQHF. The DNA for the CDR3 is TGTGCCAGCAGTGAAGTCTCGGGGGAGGGGAATCAGCCCCAGCATTTT.

The genes are TRBV7-2 and TRBJ1-1, with 9 bases matching TRBD1. Germline CDR1 SGHTA, CDR2 FQGNSA. The CDR3 consists of 14 residues. V lost 6 bases and J lost 6; bases outside the gene matches: 8. This CDR3 is CASRTGQGWAEAFF. As DNA, the CDR3 is TGTGCCAGCAGAACTGGACAGGGGTGGGCTGAAGCTTTCTTT.

The V call is TRBV6-2 or TRBV6-3, the J call TRBJ1-2; maybe TRBD1 (6 bases). The CDR3 is 16 residues long. Trimming took 2 bases from V and 4 from J, leaving 17 bases between them. The V gene's germline CDR1 is MNHEY and CDR2 SVGEGT. As DNA, the CDR3 is TGTGCCAGCAGTTACAACACGGTGGCAGGGGCCTATGGCTACACCTTC. This translates into CASSYNTVAGAYGYTF.

This chain joins TRBV10-3 and TRBJ2-3; 7 bases line up with TRBD2. This CDR3 is built from 13 residues. Trimming removed 5 bases from V and 6 bases from J; junction bases left unmatched: 5. The V gene's germline CDR1 is ENHRY and CDR2 SYGVKD. DNA for the CDR3: TGTGCCATCAGTTCTACTAGCGCCGATACGCAGTATTTT. This sequence encodes CAISSTSADTQYF.

V is TRBV30 and J is TRBJ1-2; tentatively, D is TRBD1 (6 bases). The length of the CDR3 is 15 residues. Looked up from germline, CDR1 is GTSNPN and CDR2 is SVGIG (reference sequence). V was cut by 4 bases and J by 0 bases, with 15 bases left in between. CDR3 sequence: CAWTLPDSSNYGYTF. The CDR3 bases are TGTGCCTGGACATTACCGGACAGTTCTAACTATGGCTACACCTTC.

The J gene is TRBJ1-1, the V gene TRBV5-1; weak D call: TRBD1 (5 bases). Trimming stripped 0 bases from V and 2 bases from J, with 11 bases between. The CDR3 extends over 15 amino acids. Germline lookup yields CDR1 SGHRS and CDR2 YFSETQ. CDR3: CASSLAGQGNTEAFF. The CDR3 bases are TGCGCCAGCAGCTTGGCCGGTCAGGGTAACACTGAAGCTTTCTTT.

J is TRBJ2-5 and V is TRBV5-1; 7 bases match TRBD1. The CDR3 spans 16 residues. The junction had 5 bases not matched to a gene; V was cut back by 0 bases and J by 0 bases. Germline CDR1 is SGHRS and CDR2 is YFSETQ. This chain's CDR3 is CASSLGPTGYQETQYF. The CDR3 nucleotides read TGCGCCAGCAGCTTGGGTCCGACAGGGTACCAAGAGACCCAGTACTTC.

The V call is TRBV5-1, the J call TRBJ2-2; D not resolved. The CDR3 sequence is 13 residues long. Trimming pared 2 bases from V and 3 bases from J, leaving 5 bases between. Germline values: CDR1 SGHRS, CDR2 YFSETQ. The CDR3 DNA reads TGCGCCAGCAGCTTCCGAGACACCGGGGAGCTGTTTTTT. Amino acids: CASSFRDTGELFF.